These 20 T cell receptor beta chains were sequenced from one sample in a study of identical twins. TCRdb called the 5' RACE reads again in MiXCR, with one record for every CDR3 protein. The sample gives approximately 890,000 distinct CDR3 sequences, about 12% of which show up once; about 1.5% is in the top ten. The same data also went into a second study, on yellow fever vaccine responses in identical twins.

The source material was PBMCs. These receptor sequences come from a woman aged 18-35 years in good health.

This clonotype showed up just a few times. The chain links TRBV20-1 to TRBJ2-3; a weak D match, TRBD2 (6 bases). This CDR3 is built from 10 residues. V was shortened by 4 bases and J by 12 bases, with 11 bases between the two germline ends. CDR1 is DFQATT and CDR2 is SNEGSKA in the germline V gene (reference sequence). In nucleotides, the CDR3 is TGCAGTGCTAAAGGGACTCCCCAGTATTTT. Translated: CSAKGTPQYF.

This clonotype was counted many times. The chain recombines TRBV12-3 or TRBV12-4 with TRBJ2-7; tentatively, D is TRBD1 or TRBD2 (6 bases each). This CDR3 has 15 amino acids. Trimming left V 3 bases short and J 0 bases short, with 12 bases between. CDR3 loop: CASSFRGEISYEQYF. The CDR3 DNA reads TGTGCCAGCAGTTTTAGGGGGGAGATCTCCTACGAGCAGTACTTC.

This clonotype showed up just a few times. This chain connects TRBV2 to TRBJ2-1; D tentatively fits TRBD1 or TRBD2 (6 bases each). The germline V gene has CDR1 SNHLY and CDR2 FYNNEI. Between the trimmed V and J ends, which lost 8 bases and 0 bases, there was a span of 14 bases. The CDR3 is 15 amino acids. CDR3 residues: CASPLRGASYNEQFF. The CDR3, as DNA: TGTGCCAGCCCCTTGAGGGGGGCCTCCTACAATGAGCAGTTCTTC.

This clonotype came up a few times. The chain joins TRBV20-1 to TRBJ2-7; tentatively, D is TRBD2 (5 bases). Between the trimmed V and J ends, which lost 3 bases and 1 base, there was a span of 7 bases. The CDR3 spans 12 residues. Per germline, CDR1 DFQATT and CDR2 SNEGSKA (reference sequence). CDR3 DNA sequence: TGCAGTGCTAGCACTAGTTCCTACGAGCAGTACGTC. It is translated as CSASTSSYEQYV.

This chain links TRBV7-2 with TRBJ2-7; D assignment may be TRBD1 or TRBD2 (6 bases each). The CDR3 totals 14 residues. CDR1 SGHTA and CDR2 FQGNSA come from the germline V gene. Trimming took off 1 base at V and 10 bases at J, with 17 bases between the two ends. The CDR3 coding sequence is TGTGCCAGCAGCTTAGTCCCGGGGGCAGGGGATCAGTACGTC. As protein: CASSLVPGAGDQYV.

This chain links TRBV7-8 with TRBJ1-6; D remains unclear. The germline V gene has CDR1 SGHVS and CDR2 FQNEAQ. V was trimmed by 1 base and J by 8 bases, leaving 6 bases between them. The CDR3 extends over 13 amino acids. DNA of the CDR3: TGTGCCAGCAGCTTAGTGTCAGATTCACCCCTCCACTTT. Translated: CASSLVSDSPLHF.

This clonotype has more than one count but fewer than ten. This chain joins TRBV5-1 and TRBJ2-5; the D is unclear. This CDR3 contains 15 residues. Germline V lookup: CDR1 SGHRS, CDR2 YFSETQ. V lost 5 bases and J lost 4, with 18 bases in between. CDR3 region: CASSSLPTEIETQYF. CDR3 DNA sequence: TGCGCCAGCAGTTCGCTACCGACGGAAATAGAGACCCAGTACTTC.

The rearrangement uses TRBV20-1 and TRBJ2-7, with TRBD1 matching 7 bases. Trimming cost V 2 bases and J 5 bases; bases outside gene matches: 6. Germline CDR1 reads DFQATT; CDR2 reads SNEGSKA (reference sequence). The CDR3 totals 13 residues. The CDR3 loop reads CSARLQGIHEQYV. CDR3 coding DNA: TGCAGTGCTAGACTACAGGGGATCCACGAGCAGTACGTC.

This clonotype was picked up a small number of times. The V gene is TRBV12-3 or TRBV12-4, the J gene TRBJ2-3; D is perhaps TRBD1 or TRBD2 (5 bases each). Trimming removed 3 bases from V and 5 bases from J, with 15 bases in between. This CDR3 comprises 15 residues. CDR3 residues: CASSFRGARKDTQYF. The CDR3, as DNA: TGTGCCAGCAGTTTTAGGGGAGCGCGTAAAGATACGCAGTATTTT.

This clonotype was counted many times. V is TRBV10-3 and J is TRBJ2-5; 8 positions match TRBD2. CDR3 length: 13 amino acids. Per the germline V gene, CDR1 is ENHRY and CDR2 is SYGVKD. V lost 8 bases and J lost 4; bases outside the gene matches: 6. The CDR3 bases are TGTGCCATCGAGAGCGGGAGTGGAGAGACCCAGTACTTC. Residues: CAIESGSGETQYF.

The chain links TRBV7-2 to TRBJ2-1; possibly TRBD1 for D (5 bases). This CDR3 comprises 11 residues. With 2 bases removed from V and 15 bases from J, the gap between germline ends came to 11 bases. Germline assignment: CDR1 SGHTA and CDR2 FQGNSA. The CDR3 DNA is TGTGCCAGCAGCTTATACAGGCTCCCGTTCTTC. Translation gives CASSLYRLPFF. The whole variable domain, filled in from reference TRBV7-2 and TRBJ2-1, reads GAGVSQSPSNKVTEKGKDVELRCDPISGHTALYWYRQSLGQGLEFLIYFQGNSAPDKSGLPSDRFSAERTGGSVSTLTIQRTQQEDSAVYLCASSLYRLPFFGPGTRLTVL.

The sample holds a few counts of this clonotype. The CDR3 sequence: CASSKGLASGTDTQYF. CDR3 DNA: TGCGCCAGCAGCAAGGGTTTGGCTAGCGGGACAGATACGCAGTATTTT. The chain recombines TRBV5-1 with TRBJ2-3, with 8 positions matching TRBD2. CDR1 is SGHRS and CDR2 is YFSETQ in the germline V gene. V shed 4 bases, J shed 3 bases, and the junction held 10 bases outside the gene matches. This CDR3 spans 16 amino acids.

The chain uses TRBV14 and TRBJ2-3; no clear D gene. CDR3 size: 16 residues. The V and J ends lost 1 base and 2 bases respectively, with 13 bases between them. Germline V gene data show CDR1 as SGHDN and CDR2 as FVKESK. The CDR3 here is CASSQVGTVPTDTQYF. The CDR3 region has the DNA TGTGCCAGCAGCCAAGTTGGCACCGTACCCACAGATACGCAGTATTTT. Full variable domain (rest looked up from reference TRBV14 and TRBJ2-3): EAGVTQFPSHSVIEKGQTVTLRCDPISGHDNLYWYRRVMGKEIKFLLHFVKESKQDESGMPNNRFLAERTGGTYSTLKVQPAELEDSGVYFCASSQVGTVPTDTQYFGPGTRLTVL.

The chain is built from TRBV6-2 or TRBV6-3 and TRBJ2-2, with 13 nucleotides matching TRBD2. Germline values: CDR1 MNHEY, CDR2 SVGEGT. The CDR3 extends over 22 amino acids. The J segment lost 3 bases and the V segment lost 6 bases, leaving 22 bases of the junction unmatched. The CDR3 is CASRRKWKLGLAGVEDTGELFF. DNA for the CDR3: TGTGCCAGCAGACGAAAGTGGAAACTCGGACTAGCGGGAGTGGAGGACACCGGGGAGCTGTTTTTT.

The rearrangement links TRBV10-3 to TRBJ1-1, with D maybe TRBD1 (6 bases). The germline CDR1 and CDR2 sequences are ENHRY and SYGVKD. V gave up 9 bases and J gave up 3 bases, with 11 bases separating them. CDR3 size: 12 residues. CDR3 in DNA: TGTGCCATTGCGGACAGATACACTGAAGCTTTCTTT. Translating it yields CAIADRYTEAFF.

The V call is TRBV2, the J call TRBJ2-3; 12 bases are shared with TRBD1. V dropped 6 bases and J dropped 3; count of bases not matched to a gene: 10. Germline-derived CDR1 and CDR2 are SNHLY and FYNNEI. This CDR3 has 17 residues. CDR3 protein: CASRVGTGGRETDTQYF. DNA for the CDR3: TGTGCCAGCAGGGTCGGGACAGGGGGCCGGGAGACAGATACGCAGTATTTT.

Written as DNA, the CDR3 is TGTGCCATCAGTGATAGCAGGCTCTCCTCTGCAACTAATGAAAAACTGTTTTTT. Protein: CAISDSRLSSATNEKLFF. This sequence joins TRBV10-3 and TRBJ1-4; no firm D call. Trimming left V 3 bases short and J 0 bases short, with 17 bases between. This CDR3 spans 18 amino acids. In germline, CDR1 is ENHRY, CDR2 SYGVKD.

This clonotype was seen a few times. The J gene is TRBJ2-7, the V gene TRBV4-1, with TRBD2 matching 15 bases. The CDR3 length is 18 residues. After removal of 0 bases from V and 2 bases from J, the junction contained 5 bases not matched to a gene. Germline CDR1 is MGHRA and CDR2 is YSYEKL. CDR3 coding DNA: TGCGCCAGCAGCCAAGAGGAGGGACTAGCGGGAGGAGCCTACGAGCAGTACTTC. This encodes CASSQEEGLAGGAYEQYF.

The V and J genes are TRBV12-5 and TRBJ2-1, with 14 bases fitting TRBD2. The germline V gene has CDR1 LGHNT and CDR2 FRNRAP. The CDR3 sequence is 15 residues long. Unmatched junction bases numbered 6, after V lost 4 bases and J lost 10 bases. The CDR3 spells CASGSGTSGSQEQFF. In DNA, the CDR3 is TGTGCTAGTGGTTCGGGGACTAGCGGGAGTCAAGAGCAGTTCTTC.

The chain links TRBV5-1 to TRBJ2-7; 7 bases match TRBD1. CDR1 is SGHRS and CDR2 is YFSETQ in the germline V gene. The CDR3 runs 16 residues. V lost 0 bases and J lost 3; bases outside the gene matches: 9. The CDR3: CASSLGEQGSVYEQYF. CDR3 nucleotide sequence: TGCGCCAGCAGCTTGGGAGAACAGGGGTCGGTCTACGAGCAGTACTTC.